This T cell receptor beta chain comes out of a study of PD-L1 blockade in urothelial cancer (dated by TCRdb to 2016 to 2017). The study in broad terms: Therapy was started around 2014 for all patients, and atezolizumab 1,200 mg was administered intravenously every 3 weeks. Twenty-five of 29 patients were males with bladder-origin urothelial cancer, and about 65% of the roughly 30 reported a prior smoking history. An ECOG performance status of 0 or 1 was recorded for the patients, and 0 to 3 prior chemotherapy regimens had been received by the patients. Blood samples were analyzed at 3 weeks after treatment start (second dose) and at 6 weeks after treatment start. Blood samples yielded a median of roughly 150,000 T cells and more than 80,000 unique TCRs, with median clonality around 0.083. The study, an exploratory multi-omic analysis, examined somatic, immune and clinical correlates of response to PD-L1 blockade with atezolizumab in urothelial cancer. Pretreatment tumor samples, along with matched peripheral blood serially collected before and after atezolizumab treatment, were subjected to TCR sequencing. Durable clinical benefit was defined as a progression-free survival longer than 6 months, and TCR features were additionally tested against progression-free survival and overall survival. Whole exome sequencing and RNA sequencing of pretreatment tumors were performed alongside TCR sequencing in the same patients. Durable clinical benefit was achieved by nine patients and was not achieved by 20 patients. Pretreatment blood TCR-seq was available for 27 to 30 patients, at least one posttreatment blood collection was obtained for 24 patients, and tumor TCR-seq was available for 24 patients.

The CDR3 has 15 amino acids, counting the end cysteine and phenylalanine. The only DNA kept is the CDR3, 45 bases in frame from the first base. Reading the germline V gene gives CDR1 SGHRS and CDR2 YFSETQ. Trimming takes 4 bases off V and 4 bases off J; junction bases not matched to a gene: 5. Comments on this clone: Its antigen remains unidentified. Base quality data are lacking; no much larger clone is found one base away.

General study outcomes and caveats: Small sample size (n of about 30) and many exploratory analyses mean the results are intended to be hypothesis-generating. A pretreatment peripheral blood TCR clonality below the median was linked to improved progression-free and overall survival. Greater expansion of tumor-associated TCR clones in peripheral blood 3 weeks after the start of treatment was observed in patients with durable benefit (n ≈ 22, p = 0.022).

Each PCR received spiked-in synthetic TCR analog templates so that absolute template abundance could be estimated from read counts. The immunoSEQ assay used bias-controlled V and J gene primers to amplify TCRbeta CDR3 regions from genomic DNA. Sequencing of rearranged TCRbeta segments was performed at approximately 20X coverage. Under the source paper's analysis protocol: Clustering was used to correct sequencing errors, and CDR3s were annotated against IMGT to assign V, D and J genes. Only productive TCRbeta rearrangements were used in downstream analyses, excluding out-of-frame or stop-codon sequences. To compute clonality, Shannon entropy was normalized by the log of the number of unique productive sequences and then subtracted from one. Clones differing between time points or between blood and tumor were identified using Fisher's exact test with Benjamini-Hochberg correction, with an adjusted p below 0.01 applied as the threshold. The source is immuneACCESS, and TCRdb retained only in-frame sequences with V and J called. Part of the clones is not carried over; for the studies checked, unresolved V genes explain less than half of this, and the remainder is unexplained. The V and J calls and clone size were taken over from that table, and D and trimming were inferred from the DNA. The sample profile shows 35,000 to 55,000 clones; 82% of them were found once. 3.2% of the sample belongs to the ten largest clones.

The cohort comprised approximately 30 patients with locally advanced or metastatic urothelial carcinoma treated at Memorial Sloan Kettering on a trial protocol. Peripheral blood mononuclear cells were collected from each patient pretreatment and during treatment, giving between 1 and 8 total time points per patient. The Qiagen DNeasy Blood extraction kit was used to purify genomic DNA from total PBMCs and tumor samples. PBMCs were collected pretreatment and during treatment, and were isolated and stored as previously described. The chain uses TRBV5-1 and TRBJ2-1; TRBD1 aligns with 10 central bases. Sequencing used PBMCs, obtained around atezolizumab (anti-PD-L1) treatment. This sequence originates from a man between 65 and 79 years old with urothelial cancer. The sequenced DNA is TGCGCCAGCAGCCCCCGGACAGGGGGTTACAATGAGCAGTTCTTC. It codes for CASSPRTGGYNEQFF.